A selection of T cell receptor beta chains follows, all from one sample in a study of T cells in Graves' hyperthyroidism and ophthalmopathy. TCRdb re-called the multiplex PCR reads with MiXCR, one entry per CDR3 protein. The repertoire includes some 250,000 distinct CDR3 sequences, just over 14% of them detected once, and roughly 14% sits in the top ten. The sample comprised blood. Receptors originate from a middle-aged woman with Graves' hyperthyroidism that later progressed to Graves' ophthalmopathy. The CDR3 runs from the conserved cysteine through the conserved F or W. The D gene is left open where the match is weak. Clone size is given for some rows only: seen once, a few or many times, or a class if the clone is expanded.

13	TRBV10-3	NA	many	TRBJ1-6	TGTGCCATCAGTGCGACAGGTTATTCACCCCTCCACTTT	CAISATGYSPLHF
13	TRBV20-1	NA	NA	TRBJ2-1	TGCAGTGCTGCCTGGGACACAAGGAATGAGCAGTTCTTC	CSAAWDTRNEQFF
16	TRBV6-4	NA	few	TRBJ2-3	TGTGCCAGCAGTGACTCAGGCCAGTTTTCCACAGATACGCAGTATTTT	CASSDSGQFSTDTQYF
14	TRBV12-3/TRBV12-4	TRBD2	NA	TRBJ2-7	TGTGCCAGCAGTATCGGGACTAGCTCCTACGAGCAGTACTTC	CASSIGTSSYEQYF
11	TRBV29-1	NA	many	TRBJ1-1	TGCAGCGCACTCAAGAACACTGAAGCTTTCTTT	CSALKNTEAFF
13	TRBV9	NA	many	TRBJ2-5	TGTGCCAGCAGCGTTAGTACTCAAGAGACCCAGTACTTC	CASSVSTQETQYF
14	TRBV5-1	NA	NA	TRBJ1-1	TGCGCCAGCAGCTTGGAACCGCTGAACACTGAAGCTTTCTTT	CASSLEPLNTEAFF
18	TRBV11-1	NA	many	TRBJ2-1	TGTGCCAGCAGCTTAGACGTCCGAGGGGGGGGCCCCTACAATGAGCAGTTCTTC	CASSLDVRGGGPYNEQFF
16	TRBV24-1	TRBD1	many	TRBJ2-3	TGTGCCACCAGTGATCCCTCCCGGACAGGGTGGGATACGCAGTATTTT	CATSDPSRTGWDTQYF
12	TRBV9	NA	many	TRBJ2-6	TGTGCCACAAAATCTGGGGCCAACGTCCTGACTTTC	CATKSGANVLTF
12	TRBV4-1	NA	NA	TRBJ2-1	TGCGCCAGCAGCCAAGACCGGGGTGAGCAGTTCTTC	CASSQDRGEQFF
15	TRBV7-9	NA	many	TRBJ2-4	TGTGCCAGCAGGTCTCACGGTTCAGCCAAAAACATTCAGTACTTC	CASRSHGSAKNIQYF
17	TRBV18	TRBD2	NA	TRBJ2-1	TGTGTCAGCTCACCGACTAGCGGGAGCGATTCCTACAATGAGCAGTTCTTT	CVSSPTSGSDSYNEQFF
15	TRBV7-9	TRBD2	many	TRBJ2-3	TGTGCCAGCAGCCCCAGACTAGCGGGAGCGGATACGCAGTATTTT	CASSPRLAGADTQYF
16	TRBV30	TRBD2	many	TRBJ2-7	TGTGCCTGGAGTGAAAGGGGACTAGCGGAGCGCTACGAGCAGTACTTC	CAWSERGLAERYEQYF
12	TRBV7-3	NA	NA	TRBJ2-3	TGTGCCAGCAGCCGGGGACAAGATACGCAGTATTTT	CASSRGQDTQYF
13	TRBV6-1	NA	many	TRBJ2-7	TGTGCCAGCATTTCTCCGGGGTCCTACGAGCAGTACTTC	CASISPGSYEQYF
11	TRBV20-1	NA	many	TRBJ1-2	TGCAGTGTATTTTTTAACTATGGCTACACCTTC	CSVFFNYGYTF
16	TRBV5-1	TRBD1	few	TRBJ2-2	TGCGCCAGCAGCTCCCTGACAGGGACGAACACCGGGGAGCTGTTTTTT	CASSSLTGTNTGELFF
15	TRBV20-1	TRBD1	many	TRBJ2-5	TGCAGTACCCCAAGAACCGGGACAGGGGAAGAGACCCAGTACTTC	CSTPRTGTGEETQYF
15	TRBV20-1	NA	NA	TRBJ1-3	TGCAGTGCTAGAGAACTGGACCGTTCTGGAAACACCATATATTTT	CSARELDRSGNTIYF
14	TRBV28	NA	many	TRBJ1-1	TGTGCCAGCAGTTTCAGGGGTCCTTTCACTGAAGCTTTCTTT	CASSFRGPFTEAFF
15	TRBV6-6	NA	few	TRBJ1-4	TGTGCCAGCAGTTACGCTAAGGGAAATAATGAAAAACTGTTTTTT	CASSYAKGNNEKLFF
14	TRBV24-1	TRBD1	many	TRBJ1-2	TGTGCCACCAGTGACCCTACAGGGGGCAATGGCTACACCTTC	CATSDPTGGNGYTF
15	TRBV4-1	TRBD1	NA	TRBJ2-7	TGCGCCAGCAGCCAAGATACGGGACAGGGCGACGAGCAGTACTTC	CASSQDTGQGDEQYF
11	TRBV28	NA	NA	TRBJ2-7	TGTGCCCGAGGCTGTTCCTACGAGCAGTACTTC	CARGCSYEQYF
16	TRBV18	TRBD1	many	TRBJ2-1	TGTGCCAGCTCACCAATGGAGGGACAGGGGTGGAATGAGCAGTTCTTC	CASSPMEGQGWNEQFF
14	TRBV28	NA	many	TRBJ1-1	TGTGCCAGCAGTCCTCGGGGGGGAACGGCTGAAGCTTTCTTT	CASSPRGGTAEAFF
13	TRBV6-1	NA	many	TRBJ2-4	TGTGCCAGCAGTGAAGTGGACTGGTGGATTCAGTACTTC	CASSEVDWWIQYF
15	TRBV11-2	NA	many	TRBJ1-5	TGTGCCAGCAGCCCCGTGACAGGTAGCAATCAGCCCCAGCATTTT	CASSPVTGSNQPQHF
14	TRBV25-1	NA	many	TRBJ2-7	TGTGCCAGCAGTTCTCAACGGGGGACCTACGAGCAGTACTTC	CASSSQRGTYEQYF
13	TRBV12-3/TRBV12-4	NA	many	TRBJ2-7	TGTGCCAGCAGCTCTAGAAGGGCCTACGAGCAGTACTTC	CASSSRRAYEQYF
15	TRBV27	NA	many	TRBJ2-5	TGTGCCAGCAGTTTATACCGGGACCTAGGAGAGACCCAGTACTTC	CASSLYRDLGETQYF
14	TRBV6-1	NA	many	TRBJ1-5	TGTGCCAGCGCTGGGCCGGGTAGCAATCAGCCCCAGCATTTT	CASAGPGSNQPQHF
15	TRBV5-1	NA	few	TRBJ2-5	TGCGCCAGCAGCTTAGTCGGAAAGGGCCAAGAGACCCAGTACTTC	CASSLVGKGQETQYF
15	TRBV6-1	NA	few	TRBJ2-1	TGTGCCAGCGGGCCAGCCGCCTTCCTCGAGAATGAGCAGTTCTTC	CASGPAAFLENEQFF
18	TRBV7-9	NA	NA	TRBJ2-5	TGTGCCAGCAGTTACAACCCACTCAGGGGGGAGAGGGAAGAGACCCAGTACTTC	CASSYNPLRGEREETQYF
14	TRBV20-1	NA	many	TRBJ2-7	TGCAGTGCTACCAATCCCAGGGGAACCTACGAGCAGTACTTC	CSATNPRGTYEQYF
12	TRBV2	NA	many	TRBJ2-7	TGTGCCAGCAGTGATAACGGCTACGAGCAGTACTTC	CASSDNGYEQYF
12	TRBV30	NA	many	TRBJ2-3	TGTGCCTGGAGTGCACAGGCGACGGCGCAGTATTTT	CAWSAQATAQYF
15	TRBV30	NA	many	TRBJ1-1	TGTGCCTGGAATCCTCAGGGGCGCCCCAACACTGAAGCTTTCTTT	CAWNPQGRPNTEAFF
15	TRBV6-1	TRBD2	many	TRBJ2-1	TGTGCCAGCAGTGTCGGACTAGCGGTTTACAATGAGCAGTTCTTC	CASSVGLAVYNEQFF
14	TRBV6-1	NA	many	TRBJ2-7	TGTGCCAGCAGTGTTTCGCGAATCGCCTACGAGCAGTACTTC	CASSVSRIAYEQYF
12	TRBV11-2	TRBD1	many	TRBJ2-3	TGTGCCAGCAGCTCGTTGACAGGGACGCAGTATTTT	CASSSLTGTQYF
15	TRBV6-1	TRBD2	many	TRBJ2-1	TGTGCCAGCAGGCCCCCGGGACTAGCGGGAGGTGAGCAGTTCTTC	CASRPPGLAGGEQFF
14	TRBV20-1	TRBD1	NA	TRBJ2-1	TGCAGTGCTAGGGACAGGGACCTGGGCAATGGGCAGTTCTTC	CSARDRDLGNGQFF
16	TRBV11-2	NA	many	TRBJ2-7	TGTGCCAGCAGCTTAGCCACAGGCAGTCCTCACTACGAGCAGTACTTC	CASSLATGSPHYEQYF
14	TRBV20-1	NA	few	TRBJ1-5	TGCAGTGCAGCAGGGGTGAATCCCAATCAGCCCCAGCATTTT	CSAAGVNPNQPQHF
16	TRBV29-1	NA	many	TRBJ2-7	TGCAGCGTTGCGAGGCCAGGCGAGAGGGGAACCTACGAGCAGTACTTC	CSVARPGERGTYEQYF
11	TRBV7-9	NA	many	TRBJ1-1	TGTGCCAGCCTGGGGTCGTGGGAAGCTTTCTTT	CASLGSWEAFF